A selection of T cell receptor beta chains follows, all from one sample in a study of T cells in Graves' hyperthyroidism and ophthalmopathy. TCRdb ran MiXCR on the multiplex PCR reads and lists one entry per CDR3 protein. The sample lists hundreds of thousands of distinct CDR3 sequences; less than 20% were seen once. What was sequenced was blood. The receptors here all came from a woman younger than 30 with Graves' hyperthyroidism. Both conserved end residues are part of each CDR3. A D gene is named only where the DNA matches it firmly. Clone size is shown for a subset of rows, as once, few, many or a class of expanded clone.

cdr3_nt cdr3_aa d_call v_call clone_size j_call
TGCAGCGTCCTTGGGGACAGGGCCGGGTCAGATACGCAGTATTTT CSVLGDRAGSDTQYF TRBD1 TRBV29-1 many TRBJ2-3
TGTGCCAGCAGCTCGACAGGACTAACGAACACTGAAGCTTTCTTT CASSSTGLTNTEAFF . TRBV7-2 many TRBJ1-1
TGTGCCAGCAGCTTAGCGGTATTAAATCCTAGCAATCAGCCCCAGCATTTT CASSLAVLNPSNQPQHF . TRBV7-8 many TRBJ1-5
TGTGCCAGTAGTATATGGCCCGGGGAGCTGTTTTTT CASSIWPGELFF . TRBV19 few TRBJ2-2
TGTGCCAGCAGGGAGACTTTTACGGAGGTGAACACTGAAGCTTTCTTT CASRETFTEVNTEAFF . TRBV5-6 . TRBJ1-1
TGTGCCAGTAGTATCGGCAGGGGGGAGACCCAGTACTTC CASSIGRGETQYF TRBD1 TRBV19 . TRBJ2-5
TGTGCCAGCAGTCCCAGGATAGGGGGCGCGACCGAGCAGTACTTC CASSPRIGGATEQYF TRBD1 TRBV12-3/TRBV12-4 many TRBJ2-7
TGTGCCAGCAGTTTAGCGGGACAGGGATTTATTAGCACAGATACGCAGTATTTT CASSLAGQGFISTDTQYF TRBD1 TRBV12-3/TRBV12-4 . TRBJ2-3
TGTGCCAGTAGTTTACAGACTAGCGGGAACACAGATACGCAGTATTTT CASSLQTSGNTDTQYF TRBD2 TRBV19 few TRBJ2-3
TGTGCCAGTAGTATAGTAGCGGGGCAGGGCTTACTCGATGAGCAGTTCTTC CASSIVAGQGLLDEQFF TRBD2 TRBV19 . TRBJ2-1
TGTGCCAGCAGTTTGTCAGGGGCCAGATACAATGAGCAGTTCTTC CASSLSGARYNEQFF . TRBV12-3/TRBV12-4 many TRBJ2-1
TGCAGCGTTGAAGATGACGGGCACACCCAAGAGACCCAGTACTTC CSVEDDGHTQETQYF . TRBV29-1 few TRBJ2-5
TGCGCCAGCAGTACGGGACAGGGGCCTTCACCCCTCCACTTT CASSTGQGPSPLHF TRBD1 TRBV10-1 few TRBJ1-6
TGTGCCAGCAGCTTGGGGCGAGGTGAAGCTTTCTTT CASSLGRGEAFF . TRBV11-2 many TRBJ1-1